The 29 T cell receptor beta chains presented below share a single source sample, sequenced in a study of graft-versus-host responses after intestinal transplantation. These receptors are not linked to any known antigen. Profiled with immunoSEQ multiplex PCR; TCRdb holds only in-frame clones, not every one. The table has just over 40,000 clones, around 96% seen once. This material consisted of unstimulated CD8+ T cells sorted from spleen or lymph node cells, taken before transplant. These receptors were obtained from a human donor who was the organ donor for an intestinal transplant.

V usage is TRBV21-1 and J usage is TRBJ2-7. TRBV21-1 is shown as a pseudogene. The CDR3 covers 15 residues. The DNA of the CDR3 is TGTGCCAGCAGCCCTTGTAGGAAGGGCCCCTACGAGCAGTACTTC. Translated, it gives CASSPCRKGPYEQYF.

The rearrangement uses TRBV5-3 and TRBJ1-6; D is possibly TRBD1 (5 bases). TRBV5-3 belongs to the ORF category, with a function that is uncertain. The CDR3 spans 23 residues. With 6 bases removed from V and 0 bases from J, the gap between germline ends came to 34 bases. In DNA, the CDR3 is TGTGCCAGAACATACGCAGGGCCTGTTTACGGGAGGCGATCCGTCTCCTATAATTCACCCCTCCACTTT. This encodes CARTYAGPVYGRRSVSYNSPLHF.

This chain connects TRBV4-2 to TRBJ1-2, with D unresolved. This CDR3 comprises 13 residues. Germline V lookup: CDR1 LGHNA, CDR2 YNFKEQ. The V end was cut by 5 bases, the J end by 10 bases, with 17 bases between. The CDR3 bases are TGTGCCAGCAGCTTGTGGACCGGACCCCTCTACACCTTC. It specifies CASSLWTGPLYTF.

The V gene is TRBV7-9, the J gene TRBJ2-4; tentatively, D is TRBD1 (5 bases). Germline V gene sequence: CDR1 SEHNR, CDR2 FQNEAQ (reference sequence). Trimming pared 4 bases from V and 0 bases from J, leaving 22 bases between. This CDR3 has 19 amino acids. The CDR3 sequence is CASSSPGKPESLAKNIQYF. CDR3 DNA: TGTGCCAGCAGCTCGCCAGGGAAACCGGAGTCACTAGCCAAAAACATTCAGTACTTC.

V is TRBV7-9 and J is TRBJ2-3; unclear D gene. The CDR3 runs to 17 residues. The ends were cut back, 5 bases at V and 0 bases at J, with 18 bases in the middle. Germline lookup yields CDR1 SEHNR and CDR2 FQNEAQ (reference sequence). CDR3 sequence (DNA): TGTGCCAGCAGCACACCCCGCCCTGGCGGTAGCACAGATACGCAGTATTTT. This sequence encodes CASSTPRPGGSTDTQYF.

The chain couples TRBV4-1 to TRBJ2-1; unclear D gene. V lost 0 bases to trimming and J lost 3 bases, with 6 bases between them. The germline V gene has CDR1 MGHRA and CDR2 YSYEKL. This CDR3 comprises 14 residues. CDR3 DNA: TGCGCCAGCAGCCAAGAGCCTAGCTACAATGAGCAGTTCTTC. Its translation is CASSQEPSYNEQFF.

The rearrangement uses TRBV9 and TRBJ2-2; D perhaps matches TRBD2 (6 bases). Germline loops: CDR1 SGDLS, CDR2 YYNGEE. This CDR3 spans 16 amino acids. V was cut by 0 bases and J by 0 bases, with 9 bases left in between. CDR3: CASSVGGAPNTGELFF. The CDR3 region has the DNA TGTGCCAGCAGCGTAGGCGGGGCCCCGAACACCGGGGAGCTGTTTTTT.

The rearrangement uses TRBV7-3 and TRBJ2-3, with a tentative D call TRBD1 (5 bases). V shed 0 bases and J shed 1 base, with 5 bases lying between them. CDR3 size: 14 residues. The germline V gene encodes CDR1 SGHTA and CDR2 FQGTGA. Here the CDR3 DNA reads TGTGCCAGCAGCTTAACAGGGGGCACAGATACGCAGTATTTT. Its protein product is CASSLTGGTDTQYF.

The chain has TRBV6-6 and TRBJ1-5; D remains unclear. The germline CDR1 and CDR2 sequences are MNHNY and SVGAGI (reference sequence). V dropped 6 bases and J dropped 0 bases, with 9 bases sitting between them. This CDR3 contains 14 residues. The CDR3 loop reads CASSFTYSNQPQHF. Written as DNA, the CDR3 is TGTGCCAGCAGCTTTACTTATAGCAATCAGCCCCAGCATTTT.

The V and J genes are TRBV11-2 and TRBJ2-1; a possible D gene is TRBD1 (5 bases). This CDR3 spans 17 amino acids. CDR1 and CDR2 (germline): SGHAT, FQNNGV. V lost 1 base, J lost 6 bases, and 19 bases lay in between. CDR3 DNA: TGTGCCAGCAGCTTAGTTGCGCAGGGTGGTATTGGCAATGAGCAGTTCTTC. This gives the protein CASSLVAQGGIGNEQFF.

The gene calls are TRBV19 and TRBJ2-7, with 9 bases that match TRBD2. Germline V gives CDR1 LNHDA, CDR2 SQIVND (reference sequence). The CDR3 consists of 13 residues. Germline trimming cut 4 bases from V and 2 bases from J; bases unmatched to any gene: 0. The CDR3 is CASSTSGAYEQYF. The CDR3 coding sequence is TGTGCCAGTAGTACTAGCGGGGCCTACGAGCAGTACTTC.

The chain couples TRBV6-1 to TRBJ2-7; D gene ambiguous. Germline V CDR1 and CDR2: MNHNS, SASEGT. The CDR3 runs 13 residues. Deletions cut 5 bases from V and 2 bases from J, with 10 bases between. The CDR3 DNA reads TGTGCCAGCAGTTGGTTATCCACCTACGAGCAGTACTTC. Protein product: CASSWLSTYEQYF.

The rearrangement uses TRBV11-2 and TRBJ1-3, with D maybe TRBD1 (5 bases). The CDR3 consists of 15 residues. V shed 5 bases and J shed 6 bases, with 17 bases lying between them. Per the germline V gene, CDR1 is SGHAT and CDR2 is FQNNGV. The CDR3 sequence is CASSMGLFGQNTIYF. In DNA form, the CDR3 reads TGTGCCAGCAGCATGGGACTTTTTGGGCAAAACACCATATATTTT.

This chain links TRBV2 with TRBJ2-5; 11 bases are a match to TRBD2. Trimming removed 6 bases from V and 3 bases from J; junction bases left unmatched: 6. Germline lookup yields CDR1 SNHLY and CDR2 FYNNEI. There are 15 residues in the CDR3. The CDR3 nucleotides are TGTGCCAGCAGATCTAGCGGGGGGACGAAAGAGACCCAGTACTTC. It encodes CASRSSGGTKETQYF.

This clone was detected only a few times. J is TRBJ2-1 and V is TRBV18, with D possibly being TRBD1 (5 bases). Germline V gene lookup returns CDR1 KGHSH and CDR2 LQKENI. CDR3 length: 15 amino acids. V dropped 3 bases and J dropped 4 bases, with 13 bases sitting between them. DNA of the CDR3: TGTGCCAGCTCACCCCCCGCCAGGGCGTACAATGAGCAGTTCTTC. Amino acids: CASSPPARAYNEQFF.

The V and J genes are TRBV6-6 and TRBJ2-2, with 9 bases that match TRBD1. The V segment lost 6 bases and the J segment 4 bases; nucleotides outside the gene matches: 9. Germline-derived CDR1 and CDR2 are MNHNY and SVGAGI (reference sequence). This CDR3 contains 16 residues. This chain's CDR3 is CASSAEDRGPTGELFF. The CDR3 bases are TGTGCCAGCAGCGCCGAGGACAGGGGCCCCACCGGGGAGCTGTTTTTT.

The CDR3, as DNA: TGTGCCATCAGTGAGTTTGGACTAGCGGGCGCAGATACGCAGTATTTT. Encoded protein: CAISEFGLAGADTQYF. The V call is TRBV10-3, the J call TRBJ2-3, with TRBD2 matching over 11 bases. CDR3 length: 16 residues. The germline gives CDR1 ENHRY, CDR2 SYGVKD. J gave up 4 bases and V 1 base, and 4 bases lay outside the gene matches.

The gene calls are TRBV6-6 and TRBJ1-5, with a possible D match to TRBD1 (6 bases). Germline V lookup: CDR1 MNHNY, CDR2 SVGAGI (reference sequence). This CDR3 is built from 13 residues. Trimming cost V 10 bases and J 6 bases, with 16 bases left between them. CDR3 loop: CATEGGRVQPQHF. The CDR3 nucleotides read TGTGCCACCGAGGGGGGGCGAGTTCAGCCCCAGCATTTT.

This clone has just one count. The gene calls are TRBV4-3 and TRBJ1-6; D possibly corresponds to TRBD1 (5 bases). CDR3 length: 17 amino acids. Trimming stripped 2 bases from V and 9 bases from J, with 20 bases between. Germline CDR1 is LGHNA and CDR2 is YSLEER. CDR3 nucleotides: TGCGCCAGCAGCCAACATCCGAGAGACAGTGCGGGTTCACCCCTCCACTTT. Translation gives CASSQHPRDSAGSPLHF.

A few counts support this clone. The chain is built from TRBV6-5 and TRBJ2-6; no clear D. CDR3 size: 15 residues. With 5 bases removed from V and 0 bases from J, the gap between germline ends came to 8 bases. Germline loops: CDR1 MNHEY, CDR2 SVGAGI. CDR3 protein: CASSAYDSGANVLTF. The CDR3, as DNA: TGTGCCAGCAGTGCCTATGACTCTGGGGCCAACGTCCTGACTTTC.

The J gene is TRBJ2-3, the V gene TRBV9, with D unclear. Trimming took 3 bases from V and 0 from J, leaving 5 bases between them. The CDR3 is 13 amino acids. CDR1 SGDLS and CDR2 YYNGEE come from the germline V gene. CDR3 in DNA: TGTGCCAGCAGCGGGAAAAGCACAGATACGCAGTATTTT. This encodes CASSGKSTDTQYF.

This clone has a single count. The J gene is TRBJ2-2, the V gene TRBV9; D call uncertain. The germline V gene has CDR1 SGDLS and CDR2 YYNGEE. The V and J ends lost 3 bases and 4 bases respectively, with 4 bases between them. This CDR3 comprises 12 residues. As DNA, the CDR3 is TGTGCCAGCAGCGGAACCACCGGGGAGCTGTTTTTT. This encodes CASSGTTGELFF.

J is TRBJ2-5 and V is TRBV7-9; 10 bases are shared with TRBD2. The CDR3 spans 15 residues. The J segment lost 3 bases and the V segment lost 5 bases, leaving 6 bases of the junction unmatched. Germline CDR1 is SEHNR and CDR2 is FQNEAQ (reference sequence). The CDR3 region is CASSAWTSGEETQYF. The CDR3 bases are TGTGCCAGCAGCGCGTGGACTAGCGGAGAAGAGACCCAGTACTTC.

This chain links TRBV10-3 with TRBJ2-3, with 9 positions matching TRBD2. J lost 2 bases, V lost 4 bases, and 7 bases had no gene match. CDR3 length equals 16 residues. Per germline, CDR1 ENHRY and CDR2 SYGVKD. The CDR3 protein is CAISAASGAYTDTQYF. The CDR3 DNA sequence: TGTGCCATCAGTGCGGCTAGCGGGGCTTACACAGATACGCAGTATTTT.

The J gene is TRBJ1-4, the V gene TRBV12-2; the listed D gene, TRBD1, was not tested against the DNA. TRBV12-2 is a documented pseudogene. This CDR3 comprises 15 residues. CDR3 DNA: TGTGCAAGTCGCTTAGCGCAGGGCTGTGTTGAAAAACTGTTTTTT. As protein: CASRLAQGCVEKLFF.

As to this clone: One junction end disagrees with the germline gene, perhaps due to a read error. This chain joins TRBV29-1 and TRBJ2-1; either TRBD1 or TRBD2 may supply D (5 bases each). The CDR3 spans 10 residues. Germline-derived CDR1 and CDR2 are SQVTM and ANQGSEA. The DNA for the CDR3 is TGCAGCGTTGAAGATACGGGACCGCTCTTC. Its translation: CSVEDTGPLF.

The chain carries TRBV4-2 and TRBJ1-1; tentative D call: TRBD1 (6 bases). V shed 1 base and J shed 3 bases, with 6 bases lying between them. Germline V lookup: CDR1 LGHNA, CDR2 YNFKEQ. The CDR3 has 13 amino acids. CDR3 sequence: CASSQAGDTEAFF. The CDR3 region has the DNA TGTGCCAGCAGCCAAGCAGGGGACACTGAAGCTTTCTTT.

The rearrangement uses TRBV7-8 and TRBJ2-1; 12 bases are a match to TRBD2. Germline lookup yields CDR1 SGHVS and CDR2 FQNEAQ. This CDR3 has 17 amino acids. The V and J ends lost 3 bases and 0 bases, in that order; junction bases with no gene match: 3. The CDR3 loop is CASSFETSGGSYNEQFF. Written as DNA, the CDR3 is TGTGCCAGCAGCTTCGAGACTAGCGGGGGCTCCTACAATGAGCAGTTCTTC.

This chain connects TRBV5-1 to TRBJ1-2; TRBD1 is a possible D gene (5 bases). The CDR3 has 15 amino acids. Germline-derived CDR1 and CDR2 are SGHRS and YFSETQ. The V gene lost 1 base and the J gene lost 4 bases, with 14 bases spanning the gap. CDR3 sequence reads: CASSLRGRNSYGYTF. In nucleotides, the CDR3 is TGCGCCAGCAGCTTGAGGGGACGGAACAGCTATGGCTACACCTTC. The full variable domain, in which reference TRBV5-1 and TRBJ1-2 provide the parts outside the CDR3, is KAGVTQTPRYLIKTRGQQVTLSCSPISGHRSVSWYQQTPGQGLQFLFEYFSETQRNKGNFPGRFSGRQFSNSRSEMNVSTLELGDSALYLCASSLRGRNSYGYTFGSGTRLTVV.